This TCR beta chain was sequenced for a study of early T cells in non-severe SARS-CoV-2 infection (dated by TCRdb to the early 2020s). Background for the entire study: Because TCR sequencing relied on bulk RNA taken from unsorted whole blood, pairing of alpha and beta chains was not possible. The paper as a whole reports these results and caveats: VDJdb matching was skewed toward anti-spike CD8 responses and likely underestimated virus-specific expansions, missing private and CD4 specificities.

About this clonotype: The antigen this receptor binds is unknown. No qualities accompany the bases; no much larger clone lies one base away.

The study was a case-control design nested within a healthcare worker cohort in London, UK, with weekly nasopharyngeal swab PCR tests and blood sampling. Healthcare workers were recruited between 23 and 31 March 2020, during the week of the UK lockdown, and were followed weekly for up to roughly 16 weeks. Receptor libraries were prepared by 5' RACE. The instrument was a NextSeq 500. In the TCR library protocol, unique molecular identifiers were attached to individual cDNA molecules to correct for PCR bias and sequencing error. TCR alpha and beta chains were both sequenced, and the abundances of alpha and beta sequences in each sample were closely correlated with each other. Per the authors' processing: V gene, J gene and CDR3 annotation of TCR sequences was performed with Decombinator V4. TCRs were defined as expanded if a significant change between any two time points was detected under a Poisson model with p below 0.0001. TCR abundances were normalised to the total number of TCRs sequenced per sample and were expressed as counts per million. MAIT TCRs were defined by TRAV1-2 paired with TRAJ12, TRAJ20 or TRAJ33, and iNKT TCRs by TRAV10 paired with TRAJ18. VDJdb, accessed on 1 November 2021, was searched for TCRs annotated for CMV, EBV and SARS-CoV-2, and TCRs annotated for more than one antigen were excluded. The public reads were reanalyzed by TCRdb: fastp trimming at Q25, MiXCR alignment, in-frame beta chains only. Rows with a matching CDR3 protein are joined into one entry that keeps the most common DNA and genes. These V and J calls originate from TCRdb's pipeline instead of the authors' own analysis. This sample lists over 70,000 distinct CDR3 sequences; 14% were detected once. Approximately 3.8% of the sample belongs to the ten largest clones.

According to the germline V gene (reference sequence), CDR1 reads LNHDA and CDR2 reads SQIVND. The CDR3 contains 15 residues, cysteine and phenylalanine counted. Just the 45-base CDR3 DNA is kept, in frame starting at base 1. V drops 3 bases and J drops 2 bases, leaving 14 bases in between. The chain couples TRBV19 to TRBJ2-7; the D region may be TRBD1 or TRBD2, each matching 5 bases equally. The source material was whole blood, sampled at baseline. The clonotype was recovered from an adult who was a healthcare worker with PCR-confirmed SARS-CoV-2 infection or an uninfected control (not recorded which). The CDR3 protein sequence reads: CASSISSGTAYEQYF. The nucleotide sequence reads as follows: TGTGCCAGTAGTATCTCTTCCGGGACCGCCTACGAGCAGTACTTC.